This T cell receptor beta chain was found in a study of blood T cell repertoires in COVID-19. Study in general: The United States, Italy and Spain supplied acute and convalescent COVID-19 samples.

CDR1 is SGHTA, CDR2 FQGNSA, per germline. Trimming left V 3 bases short and J 6 bases short, with 13 bases between. The CDR3 has 14 residues. Original handling: From reference gene primer amplification, estimates of nucleated cell counts were derived. Repertoires were generated with immunoSEQ multiplex PCR, while TCRdb's copy carries only in-frame clones and drops some. The D gene and trimming were derived from the DNA, and the V and J assignments and clone size from that table. The sample carries 250,000 or so clones, roughly nine tenths recorded once. Participants were aged roughly 18 to 90 years, lived in roughly 23 US areas, and enrolled virtually. Cohorts were assigned according to the clinical history that participants reported.

This receptor was taken from a human donor in a cohort exposed to, infected with or recovered from COVID-19 (not recorded which). The donor label of this sample is uncertain. The V and J genes are TRBV7-2 and TRBJ2-3; maybe TRBD2 (6 bases). The sequencing input was PBMCs or T cells enriched from blood (not recorded which). The CDR3: CASSFVGGPDTQYF. The CDR3 coding sequence is TGTGCCAGCAGCTTCGTCGGGGGACCGGATACGCAGTATTTT.